This T cell receptor (beta chain) emerged from a study of blood T cell repertoires in COVID-19. Whole-study context: Collection of acute and convalescent COVID-19 samples took place in the United States, Italy and Spain. PBMCs, B-cell-depleted T cells, or T cells were the source of the cDNA or gDNA that made up the material.

With 2 bases clipped from V and 7 bases from J, the junction kept 2 bases outside the gene matches. Germline V gives CDR1 SGHRS, CDR2 YFSETQ. The CDR3 is 14 residues long. The table came from immunoSEQ multiplex PCR; TCRdb's copy has only in-frame clones and leaves some out. This table holds about 24,000 clones, around 86% found once. What was sequenced was peripheral blood. The source is a man between 65 and 85 years old with acute or convalescent COVID-19. The V gene is TRBV5-1, the J gene TRBJ1-6, with 8 bases matching TRBD1. The CDR3 reads CASSLTGGNSPLHF. The CDR3 DNA reads TGCGCCAGCAGCTTAACAGGGGGAAATTCACCCCTCCACTTT.